This T cell receptor beta chain derives from a study of cytomegalovirus exposure and HLA in healthy donors. Study outcomes and limitations: The study put some 150 TCR beta chains on its list as cytomegalovirus-associated.

Trimming cost V 2 bases and J 0 bases, with 15 bases left between them. The germline V gene encodes CDR1 LNHNV and CDR2 YYDKDF (reference sequence). The CDR3 has 17 residues. The PCR contained 60 Vbeta and 13 Jbeta primers. The repertoire was sequenced with immunoSEQ multiplex PCR; TCRdb's copy has only in-frame clones and lacks some. The repertoire holds 150,000 to 250,000 clones, approximately 85% seen once, with under 3% in the top ten. Each donor's status was that of a healthy bone marrow donor. Notes on this clone: The antigen is unknown.

The sample comprised PBMCs. The TCR sequence derives from a woman aged 45-60 years in good health and CMV-seronegative. The gene calls are TRBV15 and TRBJ2-3, with D perhaps TRBD2 (6 bases). In DNA, the CDR3 is TGTGCCACCAGCAGACGGCCTGGCGGGATTAGCACAGATACGCAGTATTTT. Its translation: CATSRRPGGISTDTQYF.